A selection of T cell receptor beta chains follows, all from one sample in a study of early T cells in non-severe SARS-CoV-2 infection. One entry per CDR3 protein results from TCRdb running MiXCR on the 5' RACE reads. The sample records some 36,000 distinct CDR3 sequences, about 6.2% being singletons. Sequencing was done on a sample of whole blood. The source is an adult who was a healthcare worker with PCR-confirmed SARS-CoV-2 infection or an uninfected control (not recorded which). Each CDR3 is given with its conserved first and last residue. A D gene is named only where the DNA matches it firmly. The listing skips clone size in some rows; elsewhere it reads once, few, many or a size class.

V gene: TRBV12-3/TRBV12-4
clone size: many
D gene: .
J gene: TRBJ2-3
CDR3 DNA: TGTGCCAGCAGGGACCGGGCCGCAAATACGCAGTATTTT
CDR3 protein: CASRDRAANTQYF

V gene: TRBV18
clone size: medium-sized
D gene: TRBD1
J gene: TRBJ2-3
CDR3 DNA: TGTGCCAGCTCACCAAGGGGGCGCACGCAGTATTTT
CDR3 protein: CASSPRGRTQYF

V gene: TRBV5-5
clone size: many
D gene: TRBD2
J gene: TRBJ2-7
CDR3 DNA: TGTGCCAGCAGCTTTCGGGGCGGGAGTCGCGAGCAGTACTTC
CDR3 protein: CASSFRGGSREQYF

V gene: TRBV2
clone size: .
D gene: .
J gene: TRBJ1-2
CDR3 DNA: TGTGCCAGCAGTCAGGGAGGCTACACCTTC
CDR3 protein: CASSQGGYTF

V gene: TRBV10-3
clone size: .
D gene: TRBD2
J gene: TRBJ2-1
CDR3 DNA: TGTGCCATCAGTGGGACTAGCGGGGATGGAGAGCAGTTCTTC
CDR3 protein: CAISGTSGDGEQFF

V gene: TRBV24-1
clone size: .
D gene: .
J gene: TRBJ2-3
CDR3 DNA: TGTGCCACCAGTGGGTCCGGCAGAGGAAAGGAAGATACGCAGTATTTT
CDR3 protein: CATSGSGRGKEDTQYF

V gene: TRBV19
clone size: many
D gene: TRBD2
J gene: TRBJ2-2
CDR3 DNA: TGTGCCAGTAGCCGACTAGCGGGGAACACCGGGGAGCTGTTTTTT
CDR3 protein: CASSRLAGNTGELFF

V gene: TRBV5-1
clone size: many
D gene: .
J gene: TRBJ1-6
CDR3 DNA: TGCGCCAGCAGCCAGTTTCAGCCTGCGGACTATAATTCACCCCTCCACTTT
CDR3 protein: CASSQFQPADYNSPLHF

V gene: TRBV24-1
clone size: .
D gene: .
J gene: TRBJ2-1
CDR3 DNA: TGTGCCACCAGTGATTTAAACACGGATGAGCAGTTCTTC
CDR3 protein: CATSDLNTDEQFF

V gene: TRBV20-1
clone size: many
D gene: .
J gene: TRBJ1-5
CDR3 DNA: TGCAGTGCTAGAGATCAGGGCGGCAATCAGCCCCAGCATTTT
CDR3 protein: CSARDQGGNQPQHF

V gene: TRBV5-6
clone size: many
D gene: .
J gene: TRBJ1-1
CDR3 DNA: TGTGCCAGCAGCTTGGAATCATCTTGGACTGAAGCTTTCTTT
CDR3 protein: CASSLESSWTEAFF

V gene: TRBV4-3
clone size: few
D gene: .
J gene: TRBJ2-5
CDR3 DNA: TGCGCCAGCAGCCAAGTGATCCACCAAGAGACCCAGTACTTC
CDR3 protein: CASSQVIHQETQYF

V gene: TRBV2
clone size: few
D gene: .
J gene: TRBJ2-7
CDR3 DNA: TGTGCCAGCAGCCGGGACAACCACTACGAGCAGTACTTC
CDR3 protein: CASSRDNHYEQYF

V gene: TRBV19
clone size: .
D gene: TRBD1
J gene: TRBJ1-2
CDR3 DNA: TGTGCCAGTAGACCCGGGACAGGGATCGGTGGCTACACCTTC
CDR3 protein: CASRPGTGIGGYTF

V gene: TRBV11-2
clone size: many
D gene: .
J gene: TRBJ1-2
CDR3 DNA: TGTGCCAGCAGACCAATCCGGGGTGCGGATGGCTACACCTTC
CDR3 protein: CASRPIRGADGYTF

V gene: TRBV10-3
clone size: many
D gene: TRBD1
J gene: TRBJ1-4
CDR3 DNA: TGTGCCATCAGTGAGGCGGGCCCCGGGACAGGGAGTGAAAAACTGTTTTTT
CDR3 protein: CAISEAGPGTGSEKLFF

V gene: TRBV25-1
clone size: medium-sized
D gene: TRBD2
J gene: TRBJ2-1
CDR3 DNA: TGTGCCAGCAGTGTTCCTAGCGGGAGAAGTCATGAGCAGTTCTTC
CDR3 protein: CASSVPSGRSHEQFF

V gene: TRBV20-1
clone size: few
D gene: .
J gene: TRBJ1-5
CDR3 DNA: TGCAGTGCTAGAGATCGGACCAGCGCCAAGCCCCAGCATTTT
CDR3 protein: CSARDRTSAKPQHF

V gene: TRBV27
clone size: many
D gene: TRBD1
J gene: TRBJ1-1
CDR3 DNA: TGTGCCAGCAGTCTCTTCGACAGGGTTTATTCCACTGAAGCTTTCTTT
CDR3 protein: CASSLFDRVYSTEAFF

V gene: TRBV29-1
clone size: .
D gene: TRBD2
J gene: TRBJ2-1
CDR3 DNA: TGCAGCGTTGAGCCCCTAGCGGGAGGTACTAATGAGCAGTTCTTC
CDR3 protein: CSVEPLAGGTNEQFF

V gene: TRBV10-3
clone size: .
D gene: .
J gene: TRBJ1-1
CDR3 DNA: TGTGCCATCAGCCAGGGTGAATTAAGGGAAGCTTTCTTT
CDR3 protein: CAISQGELREAFF

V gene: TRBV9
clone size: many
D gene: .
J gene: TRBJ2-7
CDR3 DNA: TGTGCCAGCAGCGAGAGAGGGGGGTCCTACGAGCAGTACTTC
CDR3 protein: CASSERGGSYEQYF

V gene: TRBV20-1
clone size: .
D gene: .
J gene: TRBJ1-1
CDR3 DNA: TGCAGTGCTAGCATCCGGGCCCGAACTGAAGCTTTCTTT
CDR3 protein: CSASIRARTEAFF

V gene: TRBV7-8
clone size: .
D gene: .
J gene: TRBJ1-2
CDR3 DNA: TGTGCCAGCAGCTCGACAGCGGGCTACACCTTC
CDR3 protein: CASSSTAGYTF

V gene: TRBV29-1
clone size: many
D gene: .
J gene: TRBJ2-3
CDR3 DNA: TGCAGCGTTGAGAGGTCTGTAGATACGCAGTATTTT
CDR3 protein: CSVERSVDTQYF

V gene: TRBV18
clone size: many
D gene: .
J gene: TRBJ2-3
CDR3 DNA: TGTGCCAGCTCACCGATTAGCACAGATACGCAGTATTTT
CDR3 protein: CASSPISTDTQYF

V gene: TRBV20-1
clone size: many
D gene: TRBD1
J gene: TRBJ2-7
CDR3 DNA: TGCAGTGCTAGAGACCTAACCGACAGGGCCCTCTACGAGCAGTACTTC
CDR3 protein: CSARDLTDRALYEQYF

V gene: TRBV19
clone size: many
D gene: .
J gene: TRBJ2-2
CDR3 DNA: TGTGCATCTAGGTCCTATCTCGGGGAGCTGTTTTTT
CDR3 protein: CASRSYLGELFF

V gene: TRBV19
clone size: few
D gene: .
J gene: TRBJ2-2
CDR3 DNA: TGTGCCAGTAAGCGGAGGGAAAACACCGGGGAGCTGTTTTTT
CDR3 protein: CASKRRENTGELFF

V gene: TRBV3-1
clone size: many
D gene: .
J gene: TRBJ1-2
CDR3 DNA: TGTGCCAGCAGCCCGTCAGGGTCGGCTAACTATGACTACACCTTC
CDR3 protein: CASSPSGSANYDYTF

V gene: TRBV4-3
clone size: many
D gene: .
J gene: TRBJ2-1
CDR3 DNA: TGCGCCAGCAGCCAAGAAGGGGGATCGGACAATGAGCAGTTCTTC
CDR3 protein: CASSQEGGSDNEQFF

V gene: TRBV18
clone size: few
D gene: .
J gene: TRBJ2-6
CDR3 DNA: TGTGCCAGCTCACCAGGGGCTGGGGCCAACGTCCTGACTTTC
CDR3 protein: CASSPGAGANVLTF

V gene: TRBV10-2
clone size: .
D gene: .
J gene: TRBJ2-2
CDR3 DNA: TGCGCCAGCCGGCGGGGAGCGGGCGCCGGGGAGCTGTTTTTT
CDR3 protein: CASRRGAGAGELFF

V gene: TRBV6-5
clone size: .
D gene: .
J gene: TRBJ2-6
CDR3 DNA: TGTGCCAGCAGTTACGTGCGTACTGGGGCCAACGTCCTGATTTTC
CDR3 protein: CASSYVRTGANVLIF

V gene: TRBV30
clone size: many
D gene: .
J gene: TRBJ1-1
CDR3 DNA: TGTGCCTGGACAGGACAACCGAACACTGAAGCTTTCTTT
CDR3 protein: CAWTGQPNTEAFF

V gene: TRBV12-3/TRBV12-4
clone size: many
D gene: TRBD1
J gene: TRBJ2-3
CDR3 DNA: TGTGCCAGCAGTGCTCGGACAGGGGAGGATACGCAGTATTTT
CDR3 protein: CASSARTGEDTQYF

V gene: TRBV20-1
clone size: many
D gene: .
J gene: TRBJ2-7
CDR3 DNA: TGCAGTGCCGAGGACAGCTACGAGCAGTACTTC
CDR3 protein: CSAEDSYEQYF

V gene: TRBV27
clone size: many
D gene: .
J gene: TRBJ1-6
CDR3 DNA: TGTGCCAGCAGTTGGGGAGGAGGCTCACCCCTCCACTTT
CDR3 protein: CASSWGGGSPLHF

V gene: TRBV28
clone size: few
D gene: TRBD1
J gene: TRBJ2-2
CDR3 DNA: TGTGCCAGCACGCCGGGACAGCTGGACGCCGGGGAGCTGTTTTTT
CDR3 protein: CASTPGQLDAGELFF

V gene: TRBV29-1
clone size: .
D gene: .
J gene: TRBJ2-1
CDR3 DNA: TGCAGCGTTGGTAGGAGTGGGAATGAGCAGTTCTTC
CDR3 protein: CSVGRSGNEQFF

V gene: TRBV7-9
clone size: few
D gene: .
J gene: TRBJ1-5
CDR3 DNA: TGTGCCAGCAGCTCCACAGGCGGTGATCAGCCCCAGCATTTT
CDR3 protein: CASSSTGGDQPQHF

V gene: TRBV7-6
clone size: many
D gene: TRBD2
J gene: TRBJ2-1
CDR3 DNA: TGTGCCAGCAGCCCACGGGGGGGTTCCTACAATGAGCAGTTCTTC
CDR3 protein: CASSPRGGSYNEQFF

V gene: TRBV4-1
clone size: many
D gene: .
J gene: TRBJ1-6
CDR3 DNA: TGCGCCAGCAGCCAAGGACGGAATAATTCACCCCTCCACTTT
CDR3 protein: CASSQGRNNSPLHF

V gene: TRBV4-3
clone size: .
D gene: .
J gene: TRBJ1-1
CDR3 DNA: TGCGCCAGCAGCCAAGAGGTAGCCACTACGGGAGAAGCTTTCTTT
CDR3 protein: CASSQEVATTGEAFF